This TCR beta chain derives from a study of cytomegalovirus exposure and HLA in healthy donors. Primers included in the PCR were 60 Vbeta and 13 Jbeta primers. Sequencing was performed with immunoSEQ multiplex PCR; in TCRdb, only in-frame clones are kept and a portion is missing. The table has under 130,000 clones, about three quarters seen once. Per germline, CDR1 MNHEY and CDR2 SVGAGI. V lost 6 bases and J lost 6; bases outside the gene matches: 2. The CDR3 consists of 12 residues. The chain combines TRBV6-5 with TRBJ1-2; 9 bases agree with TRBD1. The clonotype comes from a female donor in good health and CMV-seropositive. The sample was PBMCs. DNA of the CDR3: TGTGCCAGCAGCAGACAGGGGGATGGCTACACCTTC. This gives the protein CASSRQGDGYTF.